This T cell receptor beta chain was recovered during a study of molecular identifiers for immune sequencing clone quantification (dated by TCRdb to 2016 to 2019). Background on the whole study: For a replicate experiment, RNA from around 18,000 or 91,000 naive CD8 T cells was divided into five aliquots, and four of the five aliquots were sequenced. The study was a methods study using CD8 T cells to benchmark molecular-identifier clustering-based TCR repertoire sequencing (MIDCIRS) and TCR RNA copy counting.

Libraries of naive CD8 T cells were built from anywhere between about 18,000 and 1,000,000 sorted cells, with 10%, 30% or 50% of the purified RNA used. Naive CD8 T cells were FACS-sorted as CD8+CD4-CCR7+CD45RA+ on a BD FACSAria II into RLT Plus buffer. To test detection sensitivity, Jurkat RNA equal to around nine TCR copies was added to samples of about 20,000-1,000,000 naive CD8 T cells. CD8 T cells were enriched with RosetteSep CD8+ T Cell Enrichment Cocktail and Ficoll-Paque, followed by ACK red cell lysis. As to this clonotype: Its target antigen remains unknown. A read error is possible here, since a much larger clone lies one base away.

Its CDR3 holds 14 amino acids, cysteine through phenylalanine. The entry retains the CDR3 DNA only, 42 bases that are in frame from base 1. From the germline V gene (reference sequence), CDR1 is DFQATT and CDR2 is SNEGSKA. The method behind the library was PCR. These reads were obtained on a NextSeq 500. Bulk TCR libraries were generated as previously described, with the TCR primers listed in Table S5 used. Total RNA was purified with the Qiagen AllPrep DNA/RNA kit. Before any analysis, reads coming from multiple sequencing runs of the same library were combined into one pool. In the paper's pipeline: Reads were retained only if an exact TCR constant sequence was present, and the retained reads were trimmed to 150 nt and grouped according to their 12-nt molecular barcodes. Reads within each barcode group were sub-clustered using a 15% Levenshtein threshold, and quality-weighted consensus sequences were constructed for each RNA molecule. Non-functional sequences were excluded, and lower-count sequences lying one edit away from another sequence were also excluded. Barcode sub-clusters with fewer than 20% of the maximum read count were removed, based on fitting two negative binomial distributions. TCRdb handled the public reads itself, with Q25 trimming in fastp and clone calling in MiXCR, and kept productive beta chains. Rows with one shared CDR3 protein collapse into an entry with the most common genes and DNA. The V and J calls and clone size are TCRdb's, not the authors'. The sample contains tens of thousands of distinct CDR3 sequences, 25% of them found a single time. About 0.8% of the sample rests with the top ten.

The investigation overall reported the following: Spiked-in Jurkat TCR RNA (roughly 10 copies' worth), which is not part of the donor repertoire, was contained in the naive libraries. The sizes of highly expanded clones could end up underestimated when identical TCR molecules share a barcode. In CMV-specific effector cells, clones with more than 20 RNA copies contained over 97% of molecules, whereas in naive cells such clones contained under 1% of molecules. Without barcode sub-clustering, chimeric consensus sequences inflated TCR diversity; chimeras reached as high as 47%. Modeling estimated about 3 recovered TCR RNA copies per cell, compared with 8.5 to 10 by digital PCR, which implies roughly 27% capture efficiency. Spiked-in Jurkat TCR RNA equivalent to a single cell was reported to be detectable even among fewer than 1.2 million naive CD8 T cells.

The source is a human donor in good health. Some libraries in this study had Jurkat cell RNA spiked in. Sequencing input: naive CD8+ T cells from blood, with Jurkat cell RNA spiked in. Sample cell subset or site, as interpreted from the label and publication: FACS-sorted CD8+CD4-CCR7+CD45RA+ naive T cells. The chain was built from TRBV20-1 and TRBJ2-3; 8 bases in the junction line up with TRBD1. The DNA sequence is as follows: TGCAGTGCTAGACTTCAGGGGGCAACAGGTACGCAGTATTTT. Translated, it gives CSARLQGATGTQYF.